The rows below give T cell receptor beta chains drawn from one sample of a study of T-cell reconstitution after alpha-beta-depleted transplantation in children. TCRdb analysed the PCR reads with MiXCR anew, one entry per CDR3 protein. Of fewer than 550,000 distinct CDR3 sequences in the sample, 11% are singletons; the top ten hold roughly 5.1%. Material: PBMCs from the stem cell graft donor, obtained from the stem cell graft. Receptors originate from a human donor who donated a stem cell graft to a child with acute myeloid leukemia. Both conserved end residues are part of each CDR3. Fields, in order: J gene, D gene, V gene, clone size, CDR3 protein, CDR3 DNA. D genes are given only for firm matches. Expanded clones get a size class; other rows say once, few or many, or leave the size out.

TRBJ2-3,.,TRBV7-9,.,CASSYYSDTQYF,TGTGCCAGCAGCTATTACTCAGATACGCAGTATTTT
TRBJ1-1,.,TRBV6-5,.,CASSYGRDWTEAFF,TGTGCCAGCAGTTACGGCAGAGATTGGACTGAAGCTTTCTTT
TRBJ1-4,.,TRBV29-1,.,CSAFGGEEKLFF,TGCAGCGCCTTCGGGGGCGAGGAAAAACTGTTTTTT
TRBJ1-5,.,TRBV2,.,CASSGLSHSNQPQHF,TGTGCCAGCAGTGGACTCAGTCATAGCAATCAGCCCCAGCATTTT
TRBJ1-2,.,TRBV7-2,many,CASSLATASNYGYTF,TGTGCCAGCAGCTTAGCTACCGCTTCGAACTATGGCTACACCTTC
TRBJ1-1,.,TRBV5-1,many,CASRWTGPNTEAFF,TGCGCCAGCCGATGGACGGGACCGAACACTGAAGCTTTCTTT
TRBJ2-5,TRBD1,TRBV29-1,many,CSVDQTGGETQYF,TGCAGCGTTGATCAGACAGGGGGAGAGACCCAGTACTTC
TRBJ2-2,.,TRBV2,.,CASWGQTGELFF,TGTGCCAGCTGGGGCCAGACCGGGGAGCTGTTTTTT
TRBJ1-1,.,TRBV9,.,CASSVTGSATEAFF,TGTGCCAGCAGCGTAACAGGGAGTGCAACTGAAGCTTTCTTT
TRBJ2-5,.,TRBV15,.,CATSRELWGDQETQYF,TGTGCCACCAGCAGAGAGCTGTGGGGGGATCAAGAGACCCAGTACTTC
TRBJ2-1,TRBD2,TRBV5-1,.,CASSFSLAGGSNEQFF,TGCGCCAGCAGCTTCTCACTAGCGGGAGGAAGCAATGAGCAGTTCTTC
TRBJ2-3,TRBD2,TRBV19,.,CASSIGEGFVDTQYF,TGTGCCAGTAGTATAGGGGAGGGATTTGTAGATACGCAGTATTTT
TRBJ1-2,.,TRBV29-1,few,CSVTLLAVNYGYTF,TGCAGCGTGACTCTGCTGGCTGTCAACTATGGCTACACCTTC
TRBJ2-5,TRBD2,TRBV20-1,many,CSAGGAGGETQYF,TGCAGTGCAGGGGGGGCGGGAGGAGAGACCCAGTACTTC
TRBJ2-7,.,TRBV7-9,few,CASSPMRGGYEQYF,TGTGCCAGCAGCCCGATGAGAGGTGGTTACGAGCAGTACTTC
TRBJ2-1,TRBD2,TRBV9,few,CASSARLLAGEDNEQFF,TGTGCCAGCAGCGCTCGACTTCTAGCGGGGGAAGACAATGAGCAGTTCTTC
TRBJ2-1,.,TRBV12-3/TRBV12-4,.,CASSLTRGEQFF,TGTGCCAGCAGTTTGACTAGAGGTGAGCAGTTCTTC
TRBJ1-1,.,TRBV5-1,few,CASSFEHVGGTVNTEAFF,TGCGCCAGCAGCTTTGAGCACGTAGGGGGAACAGTGAACACTGAAGCTTTCTTT
TRBJ2-1,TRBD2,TRBV6-2/TRBV6-3,few,CASRSSGSVDEQFF,TGTGCCAGCAGATCGAGCGGGAGCGTCGATGAGCAGTTCTTC
TRBJ1-4,.,TRBV6-6,many,CASSRGTEKLFF,TGTGCCAGCAGCCGGGGGACCGAAAAACTGTTTTTT
TRBJ2-1,.,TRBV10-3,.,CAIKAALGLAHNEQFF,TGTGCCATCAAGGCCGCCCTGGGTCTAGCGCACAATGAGCAGTTCTTC
TRBJ2-4,.,TRBV12-3/TRBV12-4,few,CASAVAGSVTKNIQYF,TGTGCCAGCGCCGTTGCTGGCTCGGTGACCAAAAACATTCAGTACTTC
TRBJ2-5,.,TRBV4-3,few,CASSQGGTKQETQYF,TGCGCCAGCAGCCAAGGGGGCACGAAACAAGAGACCCAGTACTTC
TRBJ2-1,.,TRBV12-3/TRBV12-4,few,CASSPPGTNPMRQFF,TGTGCCAGCAGCCCCCCCGGGACCAACCCAATGAGGCAGTTCTTC
TRBJ2-1,.,TRBV5-1,.,CASSGSATYNEQFF,TGCGCCAGCAGCGGGTCTGCTACCTACAATGAGCAGTTCTTC
TRBJ2-5,TRBD1,TRBV7-8,.,CASSHGTGGFQETQYF,TGTGCCAGCAGCCACGGGACAGGGGGTTTTCAAGAGACCCAGTACTTC
TRBJ2-1,.,TRBV4-1,.,CASSRPLKESNEQFF,TGCGCCAGCAGCCGACCTCTGAAAGAAAGCAATGAGCAGTTCTTC
TRBJ2-1,.,TRBV20-1,few,CSASRNWGPNEQFF,TGCAGTGCTAGCCGGAACTGGGGACCCAATGAGCAGTTCTTC
TRBJ1-4,.,TRBV4-2,.,CASSQDGGVGEKLFF,TGTGCCAGCAGCCAAGATGGGGGAGTTGGGGAAAAACTGTTTTTT
TRBJ2-1,TRBD2,TRBV7-2,.,CASSLAVAGGGNEQFF,TGTGCCAGCAGCTTAGCGGTGGCGGGAGGGGGTAATGAGCAGTTCTTC
TRBJ1-1,.,TRBV20-1,.,CSAPPRLNTEAFF,TGCAGTGCTCCGCCGCGCTTGAACACTGAAGCTTTCTTT
TRBJ1-1,.,TRBV4-2,.,CASSQHQGINTEAFF,TGTGCCAGCAGCCAACACCAGGGAATTAACACTGAAGCTTTCTTT
TRBJ2-3,TRBD2,TRBV5-1,few,CASSLEAGGRSDTQYF,TGCGCCAGCAGCTTGGAAGCGGGGGGTAGGTCAGATACGCAGTATTTT
TRBJ2-3,.,TRBV20-1,few,CSARDWAGDTQYF,TGCAGTGCTAGAGATTGGGCCGGAGATACGCAGTATTTT
TRBJ1-2,TRBD1,TRBV6-1,.,CASSHTTGPYNYGYTF,TGTGCCAGCAGCCATACGACAGGGCCTTATAACTATGGCTACACCTTC
TRBJ2-3,.,TRBV6-2/TRBV6-3,few,CASSYGGTELFTDTQYF,TGTGCCAGCAGTTACGGGGGGACCGAACTATTCACAGATACGCAGTATTTT